These T cell receptor beta chains were read from a single sample in a study of PD-1 blockade in classical Hodgkin lymphoma. Only in-frame clones appear in the TCRdb table, and some are missing; sequencing was by immunoSEQ multiplex PCR. The data show about 20,000 clones, over 65% seen once. Sequenced material: peripheral blood mononuclear cells (PBMCs), taken before the second cycle of nivolumab. The receptor source for this set is a human donor with classical Hodgkin lymphoma. Each CDR3 is given with its conserved first and last residue. Each record gives: V gene, J gene, D gene, clone size, CDR3 DNA, CDR3 protein. D genes are given only for firm matches. Not every row has a clone size; where given, it reads once, few, many or a size class.

v_gene: TRBV2; j_gene: TRBJ2-7; d_gene: TRBD2; abundance: few; CDR3nt: TGTGCCAGCACCGGGGAGGGGCGGAGGGAGTACTTC; CDR3aa: CASTGEGRREYF
v_gene: TRBV5-1; j_gene: TRBJ2-5; d_gene: .; abundance: .; CDR3nt: TGCGCCAGCAGCTGGCTGGGACTGCCTCAAGAGACCCAGTACTTC; CDR3aa: CASSWLGLPQETQYF
v_gene: TRBV10-3; j_gene: TRBJ2-5; d_gene: .; abundance: .; CDR3nt: TGTGCCATCAGCGATGGACAGATCCAAGAGACCCAGTACTTC; CDR3aa: CAISDGQIQETQYF
v_gene: TRBV4-2; j_gene: TRBJ2-1; d_gene: .; abundance: .; CDR3nt: TGTGCCAGCAGCCAAGATAGTGGACCGACCTACAATGAGCAGTTCTTC; CDR3aa: CASSQDSGPTYNEQFF
v_gene: TRBV7-9; j_gene: TRBJ2-1; d_gene: .; abundance: .; CDR3nt: TGTGCCAGCGCCCGGGACTTCTACAATGAGCAGTTCTTC; CDR3aa: CASARDFYNEQFF
v_gene: TRBV19; j_gene: TRBJ1-1; d_gene: .; abundance: few; CDR3nt: TGTGCCAGTAGTATATTACTTCTCGGGACACAGGTTTGGGCTGAAGCTTTCTTT; CDR3aa: CASSILLLGTQVWAEAFF
v_gene: TRBV6-5; j_gene: TRBJ2-3; d_gene: .; abundance: .; CDR3nt: TGTGCCAGCAGTTACGGGTTAGCGGACACAGATACGCAGTATTTT; CDR3aa: CASSYGLADTDTQYF
v_gene: TRBV25-1; j_gene: TRBJ1-5; d_gene: TRBD1; abundance: .; CDR3nt: TGTGCCAGCTCGGGACAGATAAATCAGCCCCAGCATTTT; CDR3aa: CASSGQINQPQHF
v_gene: TRBV7-8; j_gene: TRBJ1-5; d_gene: .; abundance: .; CDR3nt: TGTGCCAGCAGCTTAGTGGGGATTAATCAGCCCCAGCATTTT; CDR3aa: CASSLVGINQPQHF
v_gene: TRBV7-9; j_gene: TRBJ2-7; d_gene: TRBD2; abundance: few; CDR3nt: TGTGCCAGCAGCTTAGCGGGACTAGTTTACGAGCAGTACTTC; CDR3aa: CASSLAGLVYEQYF
v_gene: TRBV6-1; j_gene: TRBJ1-6; d_gene: TRBD1; abundance: .; CDR3nt: TGTGCCAGCAGTGAAGCTCGGACAGGGGGAAGTTCACCCCTCCACTTT; CDR3aa: CASSEARTGGSSPLHF
v_gene: TRBV5-1; j_gene: TRBJ1-5; d_gene: .; abundance: .; CDR3nt: TGCGCCAGCAGCCCGGGGGGAAATAGCAATCAGCCCCAGCATTTT; CDR3aa: CASSPGGNSNQPQHF
v_gene: TRBV7-9; j_gene: TRBJ1-1; d_gene: .; abundance: few; CDR3nt: TGTGCCAGCAGCTTAGGGACACTTTTTGAAGCTTTCTTT; CDR3aa: CASSLGTLFEAFF
v_gene: TRBV10-3; j_gene: TRBJ2-1; d_gene: .; abundance: few; CDR3nt: TGTGCCATCAGTGAGTCGGGCGGGACCTTCTACAATGAGCAGTTCTTC; CDR3aa: CAISESGGTFYNEQFF
v_gene: TRBV6-5; j_gene: TRBJ2-7; d_gene: .; abundance: .; CDR3nt: TGTGCCAGCAGCCACGGCGAGACCTACGAGCAGTACTTC; CDR3aa: CASSHGETYEQYF
v_gene: TRBV28; j_gene: TRBJ1-5; d_gene: TRBD1; abundance: .; CDR3nt: TGTGCCAGCAGTTTATCTACAGGGGGCCAAAACAATCAGCCCCAGCATTTT; CDR3aa: CASSLSTGGQNNQPQHF
v_gene: TRBV5-6; j_gene: TRBJ1-2; d_gene: .; abundance: few; CDR3nt: TGTGCCAGCAGCTTGGGGGGTTTGGGTTATGGCTACACCTTC; CDR3aa: CASSLGGLGYGYTF
v_gene: TRBV7-8; j_gene: TRBJ2-5; d_gene: .; abundance: .; CDR3nt: TGTGCCAGCACCCTGGACAGACTCCAAGAGACCCAGTACTTC; CDR3aa: CASTLDRLQETQYF
v_gene: TRBV29-1; j_gene: TRBJ2-7; d_gene: .; abundance: .; CDR3nt: TGCAGCGTTAAACAGGATCAAAGCTCCTACGAGCAGTACTTC; CDR3aa: CSVKQDQSSYEQYF
v_gene: TRBV10-2; j_gene: TRBJ2-7; d_gene: .; abundance: .; CDR3nt: TGCGCCAGCAGTGATCAGCGCTCCTACGAGCAGTACTTC; CDR3aa: CASSDQRSYEQYF
v_gene: TRBV7-6; j_gene: TRBJ2-3; d_gene: .; abundance: .; CDR3nt: TGTGCCAGCAGCAGCCCAGGCCAGGGAGATACGCAGTATTTT; CDR3aa: CASSSPGQGDTQYF
v_gene: TRBV7-2; j_gene: TRBJ2-1; d_gene: .; abundance: .; CDR3nt: TGTGCCAGCAGCTTAGCGAAGCCAATTGAGAATGAGCAGTTCTTC; CDR3aa: CASSLAKPIENEQFF
v_gene: TRBV2; j_gene: TRBJ1-5; d_gene: .; abundance: .; CDR3nt: TGTGCCAGCAGTGAGCGGGGCACCGTTGGCAATCAGCCCCAGCATTTT; CDR3aa: CASSERGTVGNQPQHF
v_gene: TRBV7-2; j_gene: TRBJ1-2; d_gene: .; abundance: .; CDR3nt: TGTGCCAGCAGCCCGAGGCGCGAGGGTGGTAACTATGGCTACACCTTC; CDR3aa: CASSPRREGGNYGYTF
v_gene: TRBV6-1; j_gene: TRBJ1-1; d_gene: .; abundance: .; CDR3nt: TGTGCCAGCAGTGAAGAGGGACGGAACACTGAAGCTTTCTTT; CDR3aa: CASSEEGRNTEAFF
v_gene: TRBV15; j_gene: TRBJ2-1; d_gene: TRBD1; abundance: .; CDR3nt: TGTGCCACCAGCGGGGGACAGGGGCTGAGTGAGCAGTTCTTC; CDR3aa: CATSGGQGLSEQFF
v_gene: TRBV5-6; j_gene: TRBJ2-1; d_gene: TRBD2; abundance: .; CDR3nt: TGTGCCAGCAGCTTGGGACTAGCGGGAGTCAGCTCCTACAATGAGCAGTTCTTC; CDR3aa: CASSLGLAGVSSYNEQFF
v_gene: TRBV5-6; j_gene: TRBJ2-2; d_gene: TRBD1; abundance: .; CDR3nt: TGTGCCAGCAGCTTTTTACAGGGGGCTGTTGACACCGGGGAGCTGTTTTTT; CDR3aa: CASSFLQGAVDTGELFF
v_gene: TRBV5-1; j_gene: TRBJ2-4; d_gene: TRBD2; abundance: .; CDR3nt: TGCGCCAGCAGCTCTAATCCGGGACTAGCGGGAGGGGCCAAAAACATTCAGTACTTC; CDR3aa: CASSSNPGLAGGAKNIQYF
v_gene: TRBV5-4; j_gene: TRBJ2-2; d_gene: .; abundance: once; CDR3nt: TGTGCCAGCAGCCTCCCGGGACCAAACACCGGGGAGCTGTTTTTT; CDR3aa: CASSLPGPNTGELFF
v_gene: TRBV9; j_gene: TRBJ1-5; d_gene: .; abundance: .; CDR3nt: TGTGCCAGCAGCGTAGGGCGCCTTACCGTCGGCAGCAATCAGCCCCAGCATTTT; CDR3aa: CASSVGRLTVGSNQPQHF
v_gene: TRBV30; j_gene: TRBJ1-1; d_gene: .; abundance: .; CDR3nt: TGTGCCTGGAGCGTGAATAAGGGGGACACTGAAGCTTTCTTT; CDR3aa: CAWSVNKGDTEAFF
v_gene: TRBV5-1; j_gene: TRBJ2-2; d_gene: .; abundance: .; CDR3nt: TGCGCCAGCAGGCCCGGGAGCCGGGCTACCGGGGAGCTGTTTTTT; CDR3aa: CASRPGSRATGELFF
v_gene: TRBV5-6; j_gene: TRBJ2-1; d_gene: TRBD2; abundance: .; CDR3nt: TGTGCCAGCAGCGGGGGGACTAGCGGGAACAATGAGCAGTTCTTC; CDR3aa: CASSGGTSGNNEQFF
v_gene: TRBV11-2; j_gene: TRBJ1-1; d_gene: .; abundance: .; CDR3nt: TGTGCCAGCAGCTTAAGTGGGGGGCGACCCGCTGAAGCTTTCTTT; CDR3aa: CASSLSGGRPAEAFF
v_gene: TRBV5-6; j_gene: TRBJ2-5; d_gene: TRBD2; abundance: .; CDR3nt: TGTGCCAGCAGGCGGGAGGGCTGGGGAAAAGAGACCCAGTACTTC; CDR3aa: CASRREGWGKETQYF
v_gene: TRBV5-5; j_gene: TRBJ2-1; d_gene: TRBD1; abundance: .; CDR3nt: TGTGCCAGCAGCCCCGGGACAGCTAGGTACAATGAGCAGTTCTTC; CDR3aa: CASSPGTARYNEQFF
v_gene: TRBV14; j_gene: TRBJ2-5; d_gene: .; abundance: .; CDR3nt: TGTGCCAGCAGGAGGACAGGAGGGAAAGAGACCCAGTACTTC; CDR3aa: CASRRTGGKETQYF
v_gene: TRBV6-1; j_gene: TRBJ2-7; d_gene: TRBD2; abundance: .; CDR3nt: TGTGCCAGCAGGATCCTAGCGGGGACCTACGAGCAGTACTTC; CDR3aa: CASRILAGTYEQYF
v_gene: TRBV28; j_gene: TRBJ2-3; d_gene: .; abundance: .; CDR3nt: TGTGCCAGCAGTCCCACGACAGGATGGGGCACAGATACGCAGTATTTT; CDR3aa: CASSPTTGWGTDTQYF
v_gene: TRBV5-4; j_gene: TRBJ2-7; d_gene: TRBD1; abundance: .; CDR3nt: TGTGCCAGCAGCACCGGGACAGACTTCTACGAGCAGTACTTC; CDR3aa: CASSTGTDFYEQYF
v_gene: TRBV6-7; j_gene: TRBJ1-4; d_gene: .; abundance: .; CDR3nt: TGTGCCAGCAGTCCACCCTGTAGTGGTGAAAAACTGTTTTTT; CDR3aa: CASSPPCSGEKLFF
v_gene: TRBV28; j_gene: TRBJ1-5; d_gene: TRBD1; abundance: .; CDR3nt: TGTGCCAGCAGTCTCACCGCCCGGACAGGGAATCAGCCCCAGCATTTT; CDR3aa: CASSLTARTGNQPQHF
v_gene: TRBV18; j_gene: TRBJ2-2; d_gene: .; abundance: .; CDR3nt: TGTGCCAGCTCGCCGACTTGGAACACCGGGGAGCTGTTTTTT; CDR3aa: CASSPTWNTGELFF
v_gene: TRBV5-1; j_gene: TRBJ2-2; d_gene: .; abundance: few; CDR3nt: TGCGCCAGCAGCTTGGGGGCTGACACCGGGGAGCTGTTTTTT; CDR3aa: CASSLGADTGELFF
v_gene: TRBV29-1; j_gene: TRBJ2-7; d_gene: .; abundance: .; CDR3nt: TGCAGCGTTGCCGAGTTTAGCGAGCAGTACTTC; CDR3aa: CSVAEFSEQYF
v_gene: TRBV6-5; j_gene: TRBJ1-2; d_gene: .; abundance: .; CDR3nt: TGTGCCAGCAGTCGAACAGGGTCGGGGGGGTATGGCTACACCTTC; CDR3aa: CASSRTGSGGYGYTF
v_gene: TRBV21-1; j_gene: TRBJ2-2; d_gene: .; abundance: .; CDR3nt: TGTGCCAGCAGCAAAGCCGCTAGCGGGAGGATGGCCGGGGAGCTGTTTTTT; CDR3aa: CASSKAASGRMAGELFF
v_gene: TRBV18; j_gene: TRBJ2-5; d_gene: TRBD1; abundance: once; CDR3nt: TGTGCCAGCTCACCACGGAACCGGGACAGGGGGCCTGAGACCCAGTACTTC; CDR3aa: CASSPRNRDRGPETQYF
v_gene: TRBV28; j_gene: TRBJ1-5; d_gene: .; abundance: .; CDR3nt: TGTGCCAGCAGTTTTGTCTACGACATCAGCAATCAGCCCCAGCATTTT; CDR3aa: CASSFVYDISNQPQHF
v_gene: TRBV4-2; j_gene: TRBJ2-2; d_gene: TRBD2; abundance: .; CDR3nt: TGTGCCAGCAGCCAACCTAACGCCGGGACTAGCGGGAACACCGGGGAGCTGTTTTTT; CDR3aa: CASSQPNAGTSGNTGELFF
v_gene: TRBV11-2; j_gene: TRBJ2-7; d_gene: .; abundance: .; CDR3nt: TGTGCCAGCAGCTTAGATCCGACAGCCTACGAGCAGTACTTC; CDR3aa: CASSLDPTAYEQYF
v_gene: TRBV6-1; j_gene: TRBJ2-5; d_gene: .; abundance: .; CDR3nt: TGTGCCAGCAGTGTCACAGGGCAGTCGGCCCAGTACTTC; CDR3aa: CASSVTGQSAQYF
v_gene: TRBV5-1; j_gene: TRBJ2-1; d_gene: TRBD2; abundance: .; CDR3nt: TGCGCCAGCACCACTAGCGTCAGCTCCTACAATGAGCAGTTCTTC; CDR3aa: CASTTSVSSYNEQFF
v_gene: TRBV6-1; j_gene: TRBJ2-5; d_gene: .; abundance: .; CDR3nt: TGTGCCAGCAGTGAATGGGGGGAGACCCAGTACTTC; CDR3aa: CASSEWGETQYF
v_gene: TRBV5-6; j_gene: TRBJ2-3; d_gene: .; abundance: .; CDR3nt: TGTGCCAGCAGCTTGATTGCCTTTGGGACAGATACGCAGTATTTT; CDR3aa: CASSLIAFGTDTQYF
v_gene: TRBV29-1; j_gene: TRBJ1-1; d_gene: .; abundance: .; CDR3nt: TGCAGCGTTACGGGTGCCCCCGGACAAGCTTTCTTT; CDR3aa: CSVTGAPGQAFF